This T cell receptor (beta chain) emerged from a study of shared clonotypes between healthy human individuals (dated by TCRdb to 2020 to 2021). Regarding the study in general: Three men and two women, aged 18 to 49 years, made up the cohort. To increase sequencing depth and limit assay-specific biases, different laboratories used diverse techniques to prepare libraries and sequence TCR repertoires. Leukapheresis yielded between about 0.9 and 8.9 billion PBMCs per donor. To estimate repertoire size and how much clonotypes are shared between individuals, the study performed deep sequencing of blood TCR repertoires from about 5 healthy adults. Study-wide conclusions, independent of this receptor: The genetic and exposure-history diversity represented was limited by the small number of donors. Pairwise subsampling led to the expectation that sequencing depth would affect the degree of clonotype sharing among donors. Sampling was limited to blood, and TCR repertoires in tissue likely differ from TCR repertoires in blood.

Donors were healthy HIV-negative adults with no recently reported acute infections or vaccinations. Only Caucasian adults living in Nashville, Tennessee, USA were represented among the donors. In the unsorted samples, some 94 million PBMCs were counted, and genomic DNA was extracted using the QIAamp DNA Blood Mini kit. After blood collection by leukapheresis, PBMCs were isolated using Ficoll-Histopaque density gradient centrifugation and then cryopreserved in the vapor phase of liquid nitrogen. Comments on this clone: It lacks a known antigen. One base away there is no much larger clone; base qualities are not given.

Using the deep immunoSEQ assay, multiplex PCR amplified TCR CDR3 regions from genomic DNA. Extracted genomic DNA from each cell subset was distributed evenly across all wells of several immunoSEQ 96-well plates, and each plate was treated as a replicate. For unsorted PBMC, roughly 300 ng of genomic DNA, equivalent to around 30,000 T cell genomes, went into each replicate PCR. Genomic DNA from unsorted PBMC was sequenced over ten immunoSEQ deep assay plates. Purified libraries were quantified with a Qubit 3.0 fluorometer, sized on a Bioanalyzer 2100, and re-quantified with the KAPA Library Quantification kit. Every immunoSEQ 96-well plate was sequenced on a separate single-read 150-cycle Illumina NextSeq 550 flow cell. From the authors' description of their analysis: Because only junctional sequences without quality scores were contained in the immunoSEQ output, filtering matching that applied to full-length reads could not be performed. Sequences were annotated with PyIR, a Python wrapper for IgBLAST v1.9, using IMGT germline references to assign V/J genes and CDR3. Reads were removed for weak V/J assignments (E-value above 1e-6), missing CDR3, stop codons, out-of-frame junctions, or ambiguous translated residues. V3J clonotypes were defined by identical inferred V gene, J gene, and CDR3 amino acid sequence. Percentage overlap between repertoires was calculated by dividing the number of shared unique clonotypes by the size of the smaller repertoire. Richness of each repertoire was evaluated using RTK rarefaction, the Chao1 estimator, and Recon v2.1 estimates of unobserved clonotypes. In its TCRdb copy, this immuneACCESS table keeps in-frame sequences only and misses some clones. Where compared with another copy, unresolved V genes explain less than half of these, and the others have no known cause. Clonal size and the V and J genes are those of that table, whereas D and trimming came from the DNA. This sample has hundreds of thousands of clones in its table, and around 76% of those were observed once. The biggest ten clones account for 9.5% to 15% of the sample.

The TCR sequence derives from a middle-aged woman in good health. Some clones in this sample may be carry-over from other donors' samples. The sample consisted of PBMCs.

Here the CDR3 is given as CASNGLKSGANVLTF. The DNA sequence is as follows: TGTGCCAGCAACGGGCTGAAATCTGGGGCCAACGTCCTGACTTTC. The chain employs TRBV28 and TRBJ2-6, with the D gene uncertain. Trimming at the junction amounts to 7 bases on V and 1 base on J, and the germline ends lie 11 bases apart. Via the germline V gene, CDR1 is MDHEN and CDR2 SYDVKM. The CDR3 runs 15 amino acids, cysteine and phenylalanine included. The kept DNA is CDR3 alone, 45 bases in frame from the first base.